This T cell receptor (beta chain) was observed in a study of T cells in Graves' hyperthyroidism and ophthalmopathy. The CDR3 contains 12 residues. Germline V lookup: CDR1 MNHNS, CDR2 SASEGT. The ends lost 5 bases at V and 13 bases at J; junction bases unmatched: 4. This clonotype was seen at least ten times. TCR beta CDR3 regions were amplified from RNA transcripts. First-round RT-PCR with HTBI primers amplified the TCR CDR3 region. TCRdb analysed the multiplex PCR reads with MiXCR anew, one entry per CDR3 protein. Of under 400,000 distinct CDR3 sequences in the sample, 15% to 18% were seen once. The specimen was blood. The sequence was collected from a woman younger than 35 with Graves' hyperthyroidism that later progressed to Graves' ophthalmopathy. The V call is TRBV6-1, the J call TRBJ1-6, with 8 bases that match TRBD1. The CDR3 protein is CASSTQGVPLHF. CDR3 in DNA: TGTGCCAGCAGTACACAGGGGGTCCCCCTCCACTTT.